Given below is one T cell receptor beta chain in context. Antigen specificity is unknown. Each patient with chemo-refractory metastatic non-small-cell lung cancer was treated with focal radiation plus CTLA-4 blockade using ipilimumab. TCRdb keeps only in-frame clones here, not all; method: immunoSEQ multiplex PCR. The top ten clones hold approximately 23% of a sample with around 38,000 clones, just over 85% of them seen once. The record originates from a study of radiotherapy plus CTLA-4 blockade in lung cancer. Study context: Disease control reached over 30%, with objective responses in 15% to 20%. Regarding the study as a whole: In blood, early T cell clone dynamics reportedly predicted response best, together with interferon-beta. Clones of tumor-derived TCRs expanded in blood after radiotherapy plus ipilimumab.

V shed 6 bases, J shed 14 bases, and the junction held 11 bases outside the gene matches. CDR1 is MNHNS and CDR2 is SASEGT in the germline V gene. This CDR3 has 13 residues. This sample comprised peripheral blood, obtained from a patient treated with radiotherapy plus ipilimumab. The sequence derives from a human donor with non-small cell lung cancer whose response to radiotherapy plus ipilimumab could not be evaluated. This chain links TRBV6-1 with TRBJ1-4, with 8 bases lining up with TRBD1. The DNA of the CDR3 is TGTGCCAGCAGATTGGGACAGGCCCCGTGGCTGTTTTTT. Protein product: CASRLGQAPWLFF.